Each of the 14 T cell receptor beta chains below was sequenced from the same sample in a study of lymphopenia after photon versus proton radiotherapy. The repertoire was sequenced with immunoSEQ multiplex PCR; TCRdb's copy has only in-frame clones and lacks some. The sample consists of about 26,000 clones, around 83% of them appearing once. Sample: peripheral blood, taken from a patient treated with photon-based radiotherapy. These receptors all stem from a woman between 50 and 59 years old with pancreatic cancer.

The genes are TRBV11-2 and TRBJ2-1; 10 bases line up with TRBD1. Germline trimming cut 5 bases from V and 0 bases from J; bases unmatched to any gene: 7. The CDR3 sequence is 17 residues long. The germline V gene encodes CDR1 SGHAT and CDR2 FQNNGV. The CDR3 nucleotides read TGTGCCAGCAGCACATGGACAGGGGGGAGCTCCTACAATGAGCAGTTCTTC. As protein: CASSTWTGGSSYNEQFF.

This clone was detected only once. The chain couples TRBV7-8 to TRBJ1-2; no clear D gene. The CDR3 extends over 15 amino acids. The germline gives CDR1 SGHVS, CDR2 FQNEAQ. Trimming removed 2 bases from V and 2 bases from J, with 12 bases in between. The CDR3 is CASSLKVLENYGYTF. For the CDR3, the DNA is TGTGCCAGCAGCTTAAAGGTGCTAGAAAACTATGGCTACACCTTC.

V gene TRBV6-1 combines with J gene TRBJ2-3; 7 bases agree with TRBD1. The CDR3 length is 15 residues. In germline, CDR1 is MNHNS, CDR2 SASEGT. V was clipped by 11 bases and J by 0 bases; unmatched bases: 11. CDR3 loop: CAGESGQTSTDTQYF. CDR3 in DNA: TGTGCCGGCGAATCGGGACAGACTAGCACAGATACGCAGTATTTT.

The chain is built from TRBV27 and TRBJ1-4; the D gene is possibly TRBD1 (6 bases). The CDR3 totals 17 residues. Germline CDR1 is MNHEY and CDR2 is SMNVEV (reference sequence). V lost 5 bases and J 7 bases, leaving 23 bases between the germline ends. CDR3 nucleotides: TGTGCCAGCAGTCCTTCTCTTACAGGGAGGAGCGGTGAAAAACTGTTTTTT. This codes for CASSPSLTGRSGEKLFF.

The V and J genes are TRBV5-4 and TRBJ1-1, with D unresolved. The ends were cut back, 0 bases at V and 2 bases at J, with 8 bases in the middle. The CDR3 is 14 residues long. Germline V lookup: CDR1 SGHNT, CDR2 YYREEE (reference sequence). The chain's CDR3 is CASSLELVNTEAFF. The CDR3 DNA follows: TGTGCCAGCAGCTTGGAGCTGGTAAACACTGAAGCTTTCTTT.

This clone was seen a few times. This rearrangement joins TRBV28 to TRBJ1-5; D might be TRBD1 (5 bases). Germline V lookup: CDR1 MDHEN, CDR2 SYDVKM. CDR3 length equals 18 residues. Trimming shortened V by 7 bases and J by 0 bases, and 22 bases separated the two germline ends. The CDR3, as DNA: TGTGCCAGCACCCTCCCCCGCGGGCGGACAAATAGCAATCAGCCCCAGCATTTT. Translated, it gives CASTLPRGRTNSNQPQHF. The complete variable domain, with remaining parts taken from reference TRBV28 and TRBJ1-5, reads DVKVTQSSRYLVKRTGEKVFLECVQDMDHENMFWYRQDPGLGLRLIYFSYDVKMKEKGDIPEGYSVSREKKERFSLILESASTNQTSMYLCASTLPRGRTNSNQPQHFGDGTRLSIL.

This clone was seen a few times. This chain joins TRBV18 and TRBJ2-5; perhaps TRBD2 as D (5 bases). V shed 2 bases and J shed 3 bases, with 7 bases lying between them. The germline gives CDR1 KGHSH, CDR2 LQKENI. There are 13 residues in the CDR3. The CDR3, as DNA: TGTGCCAGCTCACCATTCGGGGAAGAGACCCAGTACTTC. Its protein product is CASSPFGEETQYF.

This chain connects TRBV30 to TRBJ2-7; D assignment may be TRBD1 or TRBD2 (6 bases each). V lost 3 bases, J lost 0 bases, and 9 bases lay in between. The germline V gene encodes CDR1 GTSNPN and CDR2 SVGIG (reference sequence). There are 13 residues in the CDR3. The DNA of the CDR3 is TGTGCCTGGAGAGGGGGGATCTCCTACGAGCAGTACTTC. Amino acids: CAWRGGISYEQYF.

The CDR3 spells CASTPSRDTTNQPQHF. As DNA, the CDR3 is TGTGCCAGCACCCCATCCCGGGACACAACCAATCAGCCCCAGCATTTT. The J gene is TRBJ1-5, the V gene TRBV28, with D possibly TRBD1 on 6 matching bases. The germline gives CDR1 MDHEN, CDR2 SYDVKM. This CDR3 is 16 amino acids long. V lost 7 bases, J lost 3 bases, and 19 bases lay in between.

This chain uses TRBV2 with TRBJ2-1; no reliable D call. Germline V gene lookup returns CDR1 SNHLY and CDR2 FYNNEI. This CDR3 spans 15 amino acids. Trimming took off 0 bases at V and 8 bases at J, with 14 bases between the two ends. CDR3 bases: TGTGCCAGCAGTGAAGCGGTTATTGGGTTGGATGAGCAGTTCTTC. It yields the protein CASSEAVIGLDEQFF. Drawing the rest from reference TRBV2 and TRBJ2-1, the complete variable domain is EPEVTQTPSHQVTQMGQEVILRCVPISNHLYFYWYRQILGQKVEFLVSFYNNEISEKSEIFDDQFSVERPDGSNFTLKIRSTKLEDSAMYFCASSEAVIGLDEQFFGPGTRLTVL.

The CDR3 reads CASMRQGRNEQFF. The DNA of the CDR3 is TGCGCCAGCATGAGACAGGGCCGCAATGAGCAGTTCTTC. The J gene is TRBJ2-1, the V gene TRBV5-1; 7 bases map to TRBD1. The CDR3 is 13 amino acids. The J segment lost 6 bases and the V segment lost 6 bases, leaving 6 bases of the junction unmatched. Germline V lookup: CDR1 SGHRS, CDR2 YFSETQ.

The chain joins TRBV13 to TRBJ1-2; D may be TRBD1 (5 bases). V gave up 5 bases and J gave up 5 bases, with 15 bases separating them. This CDR3 has 14 residues. Germline loops: CDR1 PRHDT, CDR2 FYEKMQ (reference sequence). The DNA of the CDR3 is TGTGCCAGCAGCCCCCCGGGACCCTCTTATGGCTACACCTTC. Translation gives CASSPPGPSYGYTF.

The V and J genes are TRBV2 and TRBJ2-1, with 11 bases matching TRBD2. The CDR3 runs to 14 residues. V was pared by 5 bases and J by 9 bases, with 6 bases of the junction left unmatched. Germline V gene data show CDR1 as SNHLY and CDR2 as FYNNEI. The CDR3 protein is CASSYSGREGEQFF. CDR3 sequence (DNA): TGTGCCAGCAGTTATAGCGGGAGGGAGGGTGAGCAGTTCTTC.

V is TRBV6-1 and J is TRBJ2-1; 10 positions agree with TRBD2. The CDR3 sequence is 13 residues long. Germline CDR1 reads MNHNS; CDR2 reads SASEGT. V trimming: 8 bases; J trimming: 5 bases; junction bases outside the gene matches: 3. CDR3 region: CASGGTSDNEQFF. In DNA, the CDR3 is TGTGCCAGCGGAGGGACTAGCGACAATGAGCAGTTCTTC.